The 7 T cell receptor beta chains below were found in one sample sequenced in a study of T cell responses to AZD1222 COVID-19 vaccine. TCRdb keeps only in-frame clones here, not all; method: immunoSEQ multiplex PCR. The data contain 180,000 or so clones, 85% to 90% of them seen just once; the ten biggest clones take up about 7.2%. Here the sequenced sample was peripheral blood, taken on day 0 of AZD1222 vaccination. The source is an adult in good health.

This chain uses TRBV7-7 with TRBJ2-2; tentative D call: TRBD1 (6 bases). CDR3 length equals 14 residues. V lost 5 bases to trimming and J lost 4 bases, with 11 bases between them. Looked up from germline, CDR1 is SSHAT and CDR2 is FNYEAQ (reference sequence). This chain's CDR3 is CASSKDSPTGELFF. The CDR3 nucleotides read TGTGCCAGCAGCAAGGACAGTCCCACCGGGGAGCTGTTTTTT.

The CDR3 spells CASSQAASGGVTGELFF. As DNA, the CDR3 is TGCGCCAGCAGCCAAGCCGCTAGCGGGGGCGTCACCGGGGAGCTGTTTTTT. The rearrangement links TRBV4-1 to TRBJ2-2, with 10 bases lining up with TRBD2. V trimming: 1 base; J trimming: 4 bases; junction bases outside the gene matches: 6. This CDR3 is built from 17 residues. The germline gives CDR1 MGHRA, CDR2 YSYEKL.

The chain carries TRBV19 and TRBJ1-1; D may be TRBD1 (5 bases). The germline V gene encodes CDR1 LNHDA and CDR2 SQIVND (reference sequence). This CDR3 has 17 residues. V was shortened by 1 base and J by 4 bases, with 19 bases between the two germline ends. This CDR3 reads CASSIGMLTQRGTEAFF. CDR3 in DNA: TGTGCCAGTAGTATAGGTATGCTAACCCAGAGGGGCACTGAAGCTTTCTTT.

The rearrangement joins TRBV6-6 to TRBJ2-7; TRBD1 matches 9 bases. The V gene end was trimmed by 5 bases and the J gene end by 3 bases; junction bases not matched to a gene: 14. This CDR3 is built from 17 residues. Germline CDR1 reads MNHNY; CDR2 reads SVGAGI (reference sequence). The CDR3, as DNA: TGTGCCAGCAGTCCGGACAGGGGACATATCAGGGGCTACGAGCAGTACTTC. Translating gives CASSPDRGHIRGYEQYF.

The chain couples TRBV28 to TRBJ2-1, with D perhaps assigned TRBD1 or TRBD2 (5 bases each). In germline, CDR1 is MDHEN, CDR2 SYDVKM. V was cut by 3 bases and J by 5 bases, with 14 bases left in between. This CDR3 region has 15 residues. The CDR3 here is CASSFRDPPDNEQFF. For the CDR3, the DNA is TGTGCCAGCAGTTTCCGGGACCCACCCGACAATGAGCAGTTCTTC.

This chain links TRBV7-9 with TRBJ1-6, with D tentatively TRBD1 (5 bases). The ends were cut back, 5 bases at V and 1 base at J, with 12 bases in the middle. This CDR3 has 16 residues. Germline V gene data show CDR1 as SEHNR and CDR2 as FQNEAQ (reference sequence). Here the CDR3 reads CASSPGRGSYNSPLHF. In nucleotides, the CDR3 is TGTGCCAGCAGCCCAGGGAGGGGATCCTATAATTCACCCCTCCACTTT.

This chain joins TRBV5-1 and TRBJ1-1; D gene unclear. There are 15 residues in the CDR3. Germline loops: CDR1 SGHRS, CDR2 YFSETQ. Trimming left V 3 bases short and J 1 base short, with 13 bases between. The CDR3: CASSSNRVANTEAFF. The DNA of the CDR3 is TGCGCCAGCAGCTCAAACAGAGTTGCGAACACTGAAGCTTTCTTT. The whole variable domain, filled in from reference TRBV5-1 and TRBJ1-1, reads KAGVTQTPRYLIKTRGQQVTLSCSPISGHRSVSWYQQTPGQGLQFLFEYFSETQRNKGNFPGRFSGRQFSNSRSEMNVSTLELGDSALYLCASSSNRVANTEAFFGQGTRLTVV.